The rows below give T cell receptor beta chains drawn from one sample of a study of vaccination and CD4 T cells after COVID-19. Each CDR3 protein is one row after TCRdb ran MiXCR on the PCR reads. Among about 20,000 distinct CDR3 sequences listed, under 30% were seen once. These receptors have no known antigen. The specimen sequenced was cultured CD4+ T cells from blood. These receptors were taken from a human donor with COVID-19. Each CDR3 is given with its conserved first and last residue. A D gene is named only where the DNA matches it firmly. A row's size may be missing; if present it is once, few, many or a size class.

J | length | D | V | size | DNA | CDR3
TRBJ2-5 | 16 | TRBD2 | TRBV7-8 | . | TGTGCCAGCAGCCCCCCTTTCGGGGGGGGTCAAGAGACCCAGTACTTC | CASSPPFGGGQETQYF
TRBJ1-3 | 12 | . | TRBV2 | . | TGTGCCAGCATTATAGGGCAGAACACCATATATTTT | CASIIGQNTIYF
TRBJ2-7 | 12 | . | TRBV29-1 | . | TGCGGCGTTGTAGTCAACTCCTACGAGCAGTACTTC | CGVVVNSYEQYF
TRBJ1-5 | 15 | . | TRBV27 | medium-sized | TGTGCCAGCAGTTTATTAAGCCCCCAGGGTTCGCCCCAGCATTTT | CASSLLSPQGSPQHF
TRBJ2-2 | 17 | TRBD1 | TRBV10-2 | once | TGCGCCGGCAGTGAGGCCAGGGGGTGGTCAGTGACCGGGGAGCTGTTTTTT | CAGSEARGWSVTGELFF
TRBJ2-3 | 14 | . | TRBV20-1 | . | TGCAGTGCCCCCCGGGGTGTCGGGACAGATACGCAGTATTTT | CSAPRGVGTDTQYF
TRBJ2-7 | 15 | TRBD2 | TRBV20-1 | . | TGCAGTGCTAGGAGGCTAGCGGGGAGCTCCTACGAGCAGTACTTC | CSARRLAGSSYEQYF
TRBJ2-1 | 13 | . | TRBV6-5 | . | TGTGCCAGCAGTTCGACAGACTACAATGAGCAGTTCTTC | CASSSTDYNEQFF
TRBJ1-1 | 13 | . | TRBV4-2 | . | TGTGCCAGCAGCCAGGACCGACAGGTCGAAGCTTTCTTT | CASSQDRQVEAFF
TRBJ1-1 | 14 | . | TRBV7-3 | . | TGTGCCAGCAGCTTAAACCAGGAGAGTATCGAAGCTTTCTTT | CASSLNQESIEAFF
TRBJ1-5 | 18 | . | TRBV6-8 | . | TGTGCCAGCAGTTACGGCCGAATAGAGAGGGACGGATATCAGCCCCAGCATTTT | CASSYGRIERDGYQPQHF
TRBJ2-3 | 16 | . | TRBV21-1 | . | TGTGCCAGCAGCCCGACAACGGGACAGCCCACAGATACGCAGTATTTT | CASSPTTGQPTDTQYF
TRBJ1-2 | 17 | . | TRBV10-3 | few | TGTGCCATCAGTGGACCAGTGGGTGAGACAGGTCGATATGGCTACACCTTC | CAISGPVGETGRYGYTF
TRBJ2-1 | 15 | . | TRBV6-1 | . | TGTGCCAGCAAGGGGGGACTAAGCTCCTACAATGAGCAGTTCTTC | CASKGGLSSYNEQFF
TRBJ1-5 | 15 | TRBD1 | TRBV20-1 | few | TGCAGTGCTAGAGATTGGGGACAGGGGAATCAGCCCCAGCATTTT | CSARDWGQGNQPQHF
TRBJ1-6 | 18 | . | TRBV4-2 | once | TGTGCCAGCGCACTTACGGCGGCTGGGGGCCCAACTCATTCACCCCTCCACTTT | CASALTAAGGPTHSPLHF
TRBJ2-7 | 15 | . | TRBV6-5 | . | TGTGCCAGCAGTTACCCCCGGCAGAGCTCCTACGAGCAGTACTTC | CASSYPRQSSYEQYF
TRBJ2-5 | 16 | . | TRBV7-2 | . | TGTGCCAGCAGCCCCTCCTTAGCGGCTGGGGAAGAGACCCAGTACTTC | CASSPSLAAGEETQYF
TRBJ1-1 | 13 | . | TRBV20-1 | . | TGCAGTGCCACAACAGGCGGGGTCACTGAAGCTTTCTTT | CSATTGGVTEAFF
TRBJ1-6 | 13 | TRBD1 | TRBV6-1 | . | TGTGCCAGCCGACAGGGATCGAATTCACCCCTCCACTTT | CASRQGSNSPLHF
TRBJ1-6 | 15 | TRBD1 | TRBV6-1 | once | TGTGCCAGCACCGGGGACAGGGCTTCTAATTCACTCCTCCACTTT | CASTGDRASNSLLHF
TRBJ1-6 | 13 | TRBD1 | TRBV7-9 | . | TGTGCCAGCAGCTTCCGGACAGGTTCACCCCTCCACTTT | CASSFRTGSPLHF
TRBJ1-2 | 12 | . | TRBV6-1 | few | TGTGCCAGCAGTGTAGAAAACTATGGCTACACCTTC | CASSVENYGYTF
TRBJ2-6 | 15 | . | TRBV5-4 | . | TGTGCCAGCAGCTTACGAAGCTCTGGGGCCAACGTCCTGACTTTC | CASSLRSSGANVLTF
TRBJ2-1 | 15 | . | TRBV11-3 | . | TGTGCCAGCAGCCCCTCCCAGGGACGATTTCATGAGCAGTTCTTC | CASSPSQGRFHEQFF
TRBJ1-5 | 14 | . | TRBV5-8 | few | TGTGCCAGCCACCTATCGGATAGCAATCAGCCCCAGCATTTT | CASHLSDSNQPQHF
TRBJ1-2 | 11 | . | TRBV6-5 | few | TGTGCCAGCAGTTCCGCCAAAGGCTACACCTTC | CASSSAKGYTF
TRBJ1-5 | 14 | . | TRBV14 | . | TGTGCCAGCAGGGCCACAGGGAGCAATCAGCCCCAGCATTTT | CASRATGSNQPQHF
TRBJ1-2 | 16 | . | TRBV4-3 | . | TGCGCCAGCAGCCAACAACTACAGGGTTGGGGCTATGGCTACACCTTC | CASSQQLQGWGYGYTF
TRBJ2-1 | 16 | . | TRBV7-2 | . | TGTGCCAGCAGCAACCCCCAGGCAGGGGCTTACAATGAGCAGTTCTTC | CASSNPQAGAYNEQFF
TRBJ1-1 | 15 | . | TRBV5-1 | . | TGCGCCAGCAGCTTGACCACCAGGGTAAAGACTGAAGCTTTCTTT | CASSLTTRVKTEAFF
TRBJ2-4 | 17 | TRBD1 | TRBV7-8 | few | TGTGCCAGCAGCTTAATTGTGGGACAGGGGATAGGGAACATTCAGTACTTC | CASSLIVGQGIGNIQYF
TRBJ1-5 | 17 | . | TRBV6-1 | . | TGTGCCAGGATTGTAGGAGGCACCCCTTATAGCAATCAGCCCCAGCATTTT | CARIVGGTPYSNQPQHF
TRBJ2-3 | 15 | . | TRBV21-1 | few | TGTGCCAGCACCAAGTGTCCGGAGGACACAGATACGCAGTATTTT | CASTKCPEDTDTQYF
TRBJ1-5 | 15 | TRBD1 | TRBV27 | medium-sized | TGTGCCAGCAGTCCCGACAGGGAGAGGAATCAGCCCCAGCATTTT | CASSPDRERNQPQHF
TRBJ1-3 | 15 | . | TRBV6-5 | . | TGTGCCAGCAGTTACTCGAGAACTCCAGCGGACACCATATATTTT | CASSYSRTPADTIYF
TRBJ2-1 | 18 | . | TRBV1 | . | TGCACCAGCAGCCAAGAAAAAAGCGGGGGGGCCACTTACAATGAGCAGTTCTTC | CTSSQEKSGGATYNEQFF
TRBJ2-1 | 15 | . | TRBV11-3 | . | TGTGCCAGCAGCTTAGATTCGGGCACCTACAATGAGCAGTTCTTC | CASSLDSGTYNEQFF
TRBJ1-2 | 15 | . | TRBV11-2 | . | TGTGCCAGCAGTTCGGACCAGGGTTCGGTCTATGGCTACACCTTC | CASSSDQGSVYGYTF
TRBJ2-7 | 12 | . | TRBV7-9 | . | TGTGCCAGCAGCTTAGTAGGGCAGGGCTTGTACTTC | CASSLVGQGLYF
TRBJ2-5 | 16 | TRBD2 | TRBV4-2 | few | TGTGCCAGCAGCCCGGGGGGGGCGGGGCCGCAAGAGACCCAGTACTTC | CASSPGGAGPQETQYF
TRBJ2-5 | 16 | TRBD2 | TRBV4-2 | few | TGTGCCAGCAGCCAAGAAGGCGGGGGGGCCCGGGAGACCCAGTACTTC | CASSQEGGGARETQYF
TRBJ1-2 | 14 | TRBD1 | TRBV6-2/TRBV6-3 | . | TGTGCCAGCAGCGCAACAGGGGAACATTATGGCTACACCTTC | CASSATGEHYGYTF
TRBJ2-1 | 15 | . | TRBV20-1 | few | TGCAGTGCTAGGGGGTGGGGGCTGAACAACAATGAGCAGTTCTTC | CSARGWGLNNNEQFF
TRBJ2-6 | 15 | . | TRBV4-1 | . | TGCGCCAGCAGCCAAGAAGGGGCTGGGGCCAACGTCCTGACTTTC | CASSQEGAGANVLTF